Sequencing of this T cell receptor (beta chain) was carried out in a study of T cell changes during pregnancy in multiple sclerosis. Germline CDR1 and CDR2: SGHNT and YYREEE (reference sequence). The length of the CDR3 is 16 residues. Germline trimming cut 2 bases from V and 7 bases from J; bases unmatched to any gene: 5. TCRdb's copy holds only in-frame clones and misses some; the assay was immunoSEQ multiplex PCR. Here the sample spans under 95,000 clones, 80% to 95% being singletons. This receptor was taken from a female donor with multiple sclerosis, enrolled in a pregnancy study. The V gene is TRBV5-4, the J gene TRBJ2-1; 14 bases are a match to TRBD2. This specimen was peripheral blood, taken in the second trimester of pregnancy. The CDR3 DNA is TGTGCCAGCAGCTTCGGGACTAGCGGGAGCTTGAATGAGCAGTTCTTC. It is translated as CASSFGTSGSLNEQFF.